These T cell receptor beta chains were read from a single sample in a study of OX40 agonist ivuxolimab in advanced cancers. Some clones are missing from TCRdb's copy, which holds only in-frame ones; the method was immunoSEQ multiplex PCR. Counted here are 80,000 to 100,000 clones, approximately 90% occurring once; the ten biggest clones make up over 0.65%. This specimen consisted of CD4+ or CD8+ T cells sorted from blood, obtained in a trial of the OX40 agonist ivuxolimab. These receptors all come from an adult with an advanced solid tumor such as melanoma, head and neck, liver or kidney cancer. Each CDR3 is given without its conserved first and last residue.

V gene: TRBV11-2; J gene: TRBJ1-3; CDR3 protein: ASSPQRYSGNTIY
V gene: TRBV9; J gene: TRBJ1-1; CDR3 protein: ASSLTPRQDGQAF
V gene: TRBV29-1; J gene: TRBJ1-2; CDR3 protein: SVARTGGYT
V gene: TRBV4-2; J gene: TRBJ2-3; CDR3 protein: ASSQDSQGITDTQY
V gene: TRBV6-5; J gene: TRBJ1-1; CDR3 protein: ASSTGHTEAF
V gene: TRBV5-1; J gene: TRBJ2-3; CDR3 protein: ASSFTSGSTDTQY
V gene: TRBV5-1; J gene: TRBJ1-2; CDR3 protein: ASSLGSGISGYT
V gene: TRBV29-1; J gene: TRBJ1-1; CDR3 protein: SVKSTNRNTEAF
V gene: TRBV2; J gene: TRBJ1-4; CDR3 protein: ASSVIGGGTEKLF
V gene: TRBV5-1; J gene: TRBJ2-5; CDR3 protein: ASSFGETQY
V gene: TRBV6-6; J gene: TRBJ1-2; CDR3 protein: ASSSYDSENYGYT
V gene: TRBV11-3; J gene: TRBJ2-1; CDR3 protein: ASSPSAIGDNEQF
V gene: TRBV6-4; J gene: TRBJ2-5; CDR3 protein: ASRPTSDRGETQY
V gene: TRBV7-2; J gene: TRBJ1-5; CDR3 protein: ASSSLPGFDSNQPQH
V gene: TRBV11-2; J gene: TRBJ1-2; CDR3 protein: ASSFWGGENGYT
V gene: TRBV14; J gene: TRBJ2-7; CDR3 protein: ASSKRTGGGEQY
V gene: TRBV5-1; J gene: TRBJ1-4; CDR3 protein: ASSITGGLNEKLF
V gene: TRBV12-5; J gene: TRBJ1-2; CDR3 protein: ASGRGGNYGYT
V gene: TRBV28; J gene: TRBJ1-1; CDR3 protein: ASWDVNTEAF
V gene: TRBV7-2; J gene: TRBJ1-2; CDR3 protein: ASSLDSGYT
V gene: TRBV6-1; J gene: TRBJ1-4; CDR3 protein: ASRGALDSEKLF
V gene: TRBV29-1; J gene: TRBJ2-5; CDR3 protein: SVGSRETQY
V gene: TRBV19; J gene: TRBJ1-1; CDR3 protein: ASSIGKGFEAF
V gene: TRBV7-6; J gene: TRBJ2-3; CDR3 protein: ASSSGTSGRVTDTQY
V gene: TRBV6-4; J gene: TRBJ2-3; CDR3 protein: ASSDSAPKDTQY
V gene: TRBV28; J gene: TRBJ2-7; CDR3 protein: ATTYLGQSYEQY
V gene: TRBV7-8; J gene: TRBJ1-2; CDR3 protein: ASSPSTDYGYT
V gene: TRBV5-1; J gene: TRBJ2-5; CDR3 protein: ASSLAGGDQETQY
V gene: TRBV5-4; J gene: TRBJ2-1; CDR3 protein: ASSHRMDGLNEQF
V gene: TRBV9; J gene: TRBJ2-2; CDR3 protein: ASSVGVVGELF
V gene: TRBV28; J gene: TRBJ1-2; CDR3 protein: ASSLGGHYGYT
V gene: TRBV20-1; J gene: TRBJ1-2; CDR3 protein: SSGTAYGYT
V gene: TRBV19; J gene: TRBJ2-3; CDR3 protein: ASSIDISVLTQY
V gene: TRBV5-1; J gene: TRBJ2-3; CDR3 protein: ASSPLTGYGTDTQY
V gene: TRBV27; J gene: TRBJ2-3; CDR3 protein: ASSSPGFSTDTQY
V gene: TRBV11-1; J gene: TRBJ1-2; CDR3 protein: ASSLTDRVRYGYT
V gene: TRBV29-1; J gene: TRBJ1-1; CDR3 protein: SVDTNTEAF
V gene: TRBV6-5; J gene: TRBJ2-6; CDR3 protein: ASSYRENSGANVLT
V gene: TRBV28; J gene: TRBJ2-1; CDR3 protein: ASSLVGGEKEQF
V gene: TRBV29-1; J gene: TRBJ2-7; CDR3 protein: SVEASGPGEQY
V gene: TRBV18; J gene: TRBJ1-1; CDR3 protein: ASSPPTGAKSAL
V gene: TRBV5-1; J gene: TRBJ2-2; CDR3 protein: ASSFLTSGNTGELF
V gene: TRBV28; J gene: TRBJ2-5; CDR3 protein: ASGRQETQY
V gene: TRBV6-5; J gene: TRBJ1-2; CDR3 protein: ASSSGGSYGYT
V gene: TRBV6-1; J gene: TRBJ2-3; CDR3 protein: ASSPRAGRTDTQY
V gene: TRBV6-5; J gene: TRBJ1-4; CDR3 protein: ASSPGQGREKLF
V gene: TRBV7-9; J gene: TRBJ1-1; CDR3 protein: ASSLVKIKRENTEAF
V gene: TRBV5-8; J gene: TRBJ1-1; CDR3 protein: ASNPYGQGLNTEAF
V gene: TRBV28; J gene: TRBJ1-2; CDR3 protein: ASSFSAGTGANYGYT
V gene: TRBV28; J gene: TRBJ2-1; CDR3 protein: ASSQERGINEQF
V gene: TRBV28; J gene: TRBJ2-6; CDR3 protein: ASRDSGANVLT
V gene: TRBV18; J gene: TRBJ2-1; CDR3 protein: ASSPDPAREQF
V gene: TRBV4-1; J gene: TRBJ1-5; CDR3 protein: ASSQYYSGQPQH
V gene: TRBV7-8; J gene: TRBJ1-1; CDR3 protein: ASSLSRVFGEAF
V gene: TRBV5-1; J gene: TRBJ1-1; CDR3 protein: ASGRDTGMNTEAF
V gene: TRBV6-5; J gene: TRBJ1-1; CDR3 protein: ASSRTDRMNTEAF